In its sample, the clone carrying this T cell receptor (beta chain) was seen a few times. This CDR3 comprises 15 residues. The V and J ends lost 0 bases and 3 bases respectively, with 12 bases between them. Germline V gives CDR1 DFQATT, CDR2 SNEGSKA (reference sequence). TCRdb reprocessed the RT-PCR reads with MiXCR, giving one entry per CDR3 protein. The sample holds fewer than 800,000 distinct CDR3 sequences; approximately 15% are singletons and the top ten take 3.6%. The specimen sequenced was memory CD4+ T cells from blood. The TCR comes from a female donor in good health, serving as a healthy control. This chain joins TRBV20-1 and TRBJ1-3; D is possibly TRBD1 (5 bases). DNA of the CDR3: TGCAGTGCTAGAGATCTACGGACAAGTGGAAACACCATATATTTT. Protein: CSARDLRTSGNTIYF.